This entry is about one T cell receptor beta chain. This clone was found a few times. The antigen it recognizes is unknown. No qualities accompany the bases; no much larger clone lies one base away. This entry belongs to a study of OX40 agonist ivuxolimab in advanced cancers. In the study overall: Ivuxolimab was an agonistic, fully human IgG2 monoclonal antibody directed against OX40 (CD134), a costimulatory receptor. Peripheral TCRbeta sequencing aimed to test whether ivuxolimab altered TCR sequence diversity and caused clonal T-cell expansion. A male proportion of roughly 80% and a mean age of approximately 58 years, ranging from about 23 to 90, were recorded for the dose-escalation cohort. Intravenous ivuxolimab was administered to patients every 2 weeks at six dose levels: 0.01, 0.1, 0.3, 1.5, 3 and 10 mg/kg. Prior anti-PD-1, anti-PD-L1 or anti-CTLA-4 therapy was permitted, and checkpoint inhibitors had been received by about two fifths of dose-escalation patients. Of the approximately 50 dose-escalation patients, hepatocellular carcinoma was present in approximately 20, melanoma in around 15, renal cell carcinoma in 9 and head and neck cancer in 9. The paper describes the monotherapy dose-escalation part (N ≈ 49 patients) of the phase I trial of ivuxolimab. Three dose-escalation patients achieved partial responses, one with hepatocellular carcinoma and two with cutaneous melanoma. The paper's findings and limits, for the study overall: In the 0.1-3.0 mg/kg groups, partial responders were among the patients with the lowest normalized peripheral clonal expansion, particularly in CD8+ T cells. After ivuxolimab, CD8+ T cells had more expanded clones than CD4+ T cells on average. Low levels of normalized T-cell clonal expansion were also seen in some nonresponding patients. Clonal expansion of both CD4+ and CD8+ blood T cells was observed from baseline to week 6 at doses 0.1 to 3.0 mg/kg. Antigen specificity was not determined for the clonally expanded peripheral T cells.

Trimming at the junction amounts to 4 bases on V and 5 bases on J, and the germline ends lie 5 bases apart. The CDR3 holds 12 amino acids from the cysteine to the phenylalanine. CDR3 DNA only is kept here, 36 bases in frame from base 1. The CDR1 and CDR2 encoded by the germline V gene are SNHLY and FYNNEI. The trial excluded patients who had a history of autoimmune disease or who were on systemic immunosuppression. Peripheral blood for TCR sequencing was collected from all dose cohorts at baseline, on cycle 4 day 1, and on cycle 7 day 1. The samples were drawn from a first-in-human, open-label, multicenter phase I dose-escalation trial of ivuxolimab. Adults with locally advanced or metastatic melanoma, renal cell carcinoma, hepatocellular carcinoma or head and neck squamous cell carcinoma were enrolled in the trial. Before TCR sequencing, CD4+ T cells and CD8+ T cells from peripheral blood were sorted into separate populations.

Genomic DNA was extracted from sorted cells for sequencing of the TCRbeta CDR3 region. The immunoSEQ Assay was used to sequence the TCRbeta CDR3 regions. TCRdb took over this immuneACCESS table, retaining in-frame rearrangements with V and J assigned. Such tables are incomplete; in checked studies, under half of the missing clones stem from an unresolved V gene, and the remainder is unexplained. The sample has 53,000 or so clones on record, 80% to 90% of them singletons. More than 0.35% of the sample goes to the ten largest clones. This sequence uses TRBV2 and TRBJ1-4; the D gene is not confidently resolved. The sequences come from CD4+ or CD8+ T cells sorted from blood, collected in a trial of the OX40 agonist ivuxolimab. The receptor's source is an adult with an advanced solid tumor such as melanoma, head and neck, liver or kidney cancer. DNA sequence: TGTGCCAGCAGTGGCAGGAATGAAAAACTGTTTTTT. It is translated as CASSGRNEKLFF.